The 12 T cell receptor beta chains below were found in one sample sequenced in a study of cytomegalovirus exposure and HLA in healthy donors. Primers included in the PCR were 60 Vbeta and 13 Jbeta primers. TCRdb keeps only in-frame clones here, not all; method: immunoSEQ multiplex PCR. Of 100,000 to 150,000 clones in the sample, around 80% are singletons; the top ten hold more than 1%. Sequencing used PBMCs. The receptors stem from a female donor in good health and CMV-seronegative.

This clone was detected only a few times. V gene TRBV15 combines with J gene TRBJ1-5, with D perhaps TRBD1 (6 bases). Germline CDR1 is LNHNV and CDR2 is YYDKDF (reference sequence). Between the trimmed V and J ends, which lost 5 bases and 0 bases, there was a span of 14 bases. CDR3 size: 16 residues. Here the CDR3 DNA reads TGTGCCACCAGCCCGGGACACAGATATAGCAATCAGCCCCAGCATTTT. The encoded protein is CATSPGHRYSNQPQHF.

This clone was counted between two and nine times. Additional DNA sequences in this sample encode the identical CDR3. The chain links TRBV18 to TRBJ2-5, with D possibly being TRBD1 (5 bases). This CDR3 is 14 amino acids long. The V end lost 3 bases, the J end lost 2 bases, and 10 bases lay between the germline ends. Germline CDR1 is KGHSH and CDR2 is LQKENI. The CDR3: CASSPRAGQETQYF. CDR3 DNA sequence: TGTGCCAGCTCACCCCGGGCAGGGCAAGAGACCCAGTACTTC. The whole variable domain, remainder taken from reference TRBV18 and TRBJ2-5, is NAGVMQNPRHLVRRRGQEARLRCSPMKGHSHVYWYRQLPEEGLKFMVYLQKENIIDESGMPKERFSAEFPKEGPSILRIQQVVRGDSAAYFCASSPRAGQETQYFGPGTRLLVL.

CDR3 bases: TGTGCCAGCAGTTCAATGACAGGCGGTGAAGCTTTCTTT. Amino acids: CASSSMTGGEAFF. The chain uses TRBV25-1 and TRBJ1-1, with D possibly being TRBD1 (6 bases). The length of the CDR3 is 13 residues. V was pared by 5 bases and J by 7 bases, with 14 bases between. Germline CDR1 MGHDK, CDR2 SYGVNS.

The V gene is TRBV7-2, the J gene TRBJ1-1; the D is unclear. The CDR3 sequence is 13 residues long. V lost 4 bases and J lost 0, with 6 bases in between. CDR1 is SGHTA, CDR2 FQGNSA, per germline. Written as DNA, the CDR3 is TGTGCCAGCAGCTGGTCAGTGAACACTGAAGCTTTCTTT. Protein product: CASSWSVNTEAFF.

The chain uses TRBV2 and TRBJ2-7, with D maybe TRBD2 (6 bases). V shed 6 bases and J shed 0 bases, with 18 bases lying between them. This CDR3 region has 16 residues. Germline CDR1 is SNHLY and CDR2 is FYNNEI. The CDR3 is CASRSTDYLLSYEQYF. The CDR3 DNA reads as TGTGCCAGCAGATCGACGGACTATTTACTCTCCTACGAGCAGTACTTC.

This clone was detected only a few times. CDR3 coding DNA: TGTGCCAGCAGTTACTCGAGGGGGTTGGGTGAGCAGTACTTC. The encoded protein is CASSYSRGLGEQYF. The gene calls are TRBV6-5 and TRBJ2-7; a possible D gene is TRBD1 (6 bases). Germline V gene data show CDR1 as MNHEY and CDR2 as SVGAGI. V dropped 0 bases and J dropped 7 bases, with 13 bases sitting between them. The CDR3 covers 14 residues.

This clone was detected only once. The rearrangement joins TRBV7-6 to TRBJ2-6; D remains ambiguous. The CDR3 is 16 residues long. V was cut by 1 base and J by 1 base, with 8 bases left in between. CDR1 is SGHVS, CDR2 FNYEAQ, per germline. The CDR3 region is CASSLGQFSGANVLTF. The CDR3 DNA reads TGTGCCAGCAGCTTAGGTCAATTTTCTGGGGCCAACGTCCTGACTTTC.

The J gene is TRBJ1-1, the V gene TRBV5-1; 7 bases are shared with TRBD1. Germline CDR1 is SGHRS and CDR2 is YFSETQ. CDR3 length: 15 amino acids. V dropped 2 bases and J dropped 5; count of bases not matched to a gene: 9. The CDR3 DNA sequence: TGCGCCAGCAGCTTAGTAGAGGGGGCGTTAACTGAAGCTTTCTTT. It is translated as CASSLVEGALTEAFF.

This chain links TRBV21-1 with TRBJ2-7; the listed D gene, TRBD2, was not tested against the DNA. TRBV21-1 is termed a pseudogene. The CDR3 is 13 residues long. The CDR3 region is CASSKEHGDEQYF. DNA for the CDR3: TGTGCCAGCAGCAAAGAGCACGGGGACGAGCAGTACTTC.

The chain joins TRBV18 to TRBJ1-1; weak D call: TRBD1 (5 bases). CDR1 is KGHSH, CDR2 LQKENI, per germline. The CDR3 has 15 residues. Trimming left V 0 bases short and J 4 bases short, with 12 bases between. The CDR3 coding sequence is TGTGCCAGCTCACCACCGGACACTATAGGCACTGAAGCTTTCTTT. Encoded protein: CASSPPDTIGTEAFF.

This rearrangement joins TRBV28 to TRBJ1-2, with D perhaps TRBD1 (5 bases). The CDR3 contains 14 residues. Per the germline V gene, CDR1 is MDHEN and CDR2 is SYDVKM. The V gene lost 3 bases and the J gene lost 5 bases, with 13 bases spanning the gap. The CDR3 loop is CASSLAGRLYGYTF. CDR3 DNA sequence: TGTGCCAGCAGTTTGGCAGGGCGTTTGTATGGCTACACCTTC.

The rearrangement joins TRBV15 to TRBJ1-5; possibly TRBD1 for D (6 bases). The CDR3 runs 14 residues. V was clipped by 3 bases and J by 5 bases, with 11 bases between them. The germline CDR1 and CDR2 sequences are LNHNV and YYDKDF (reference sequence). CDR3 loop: CATSRDSDYQPQHF. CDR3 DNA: TGTGCCACCAGCAGGGACAGTGACTATCAGCCCCAGCATTTT.